This T cell receptor beta chain came from a study of cytomegalovirus exposure and HLA in healthy donors. On the study more broadly: Earlier, about 180 million T cells were analyzed, and about 100 million unique TCR beta sequences were found among them.

The CDR3 has 13 amino acids. Deletions cut 3 bases from V and 4 bases from J, with 9 bases between. Germline V gene sequence: CDR1 KGHSH, CDR2 LQKENI. Primers included in the PCR were 60 Vbeta and 13 Jbeta primers. The method was immunoSEQ multiplex PCR; TCRdb's version includes in-frame clones alone and lacks a portion of them. Among approximately 190,000 clones, approximately 78% were seen once, and the ten largest hold under 0.9%. The rearrangement joins TRBV18 to TRBJ1-2; D gene unclear. The specimen sequenced was PBMCs. This sequence was found in a woman aged 18 to 35 in good health and CMV-seronegative. The CDR3: CASSPPSVYGYTF. The CDR3 nucleotides read TGTGCCAGCTCACCCCCTTCTGTCTATGGCTACACCTTC.